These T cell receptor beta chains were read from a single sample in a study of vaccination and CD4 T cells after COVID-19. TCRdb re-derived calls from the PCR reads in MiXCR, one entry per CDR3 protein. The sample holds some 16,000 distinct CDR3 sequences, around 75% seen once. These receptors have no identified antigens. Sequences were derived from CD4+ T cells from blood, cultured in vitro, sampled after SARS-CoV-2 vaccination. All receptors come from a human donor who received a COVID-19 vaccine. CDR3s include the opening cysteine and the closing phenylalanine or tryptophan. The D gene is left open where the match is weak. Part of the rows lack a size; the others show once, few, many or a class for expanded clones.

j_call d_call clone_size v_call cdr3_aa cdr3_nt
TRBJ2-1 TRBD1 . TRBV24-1 CATSDPGTGNNEQFF TGTGCCACCAGTGATCCCGGGACAGGGAACAATGAGCAGTTCTTC
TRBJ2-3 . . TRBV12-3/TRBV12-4 CASSDGELVLKDTQYF TGTGCCAGCAGCGATGGGGAGCTAGTACTAAAAGATACGCAGTATTTT
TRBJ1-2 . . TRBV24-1 CATSDSWGGNYGYTF TGTGCCACCAGTGATTCGTGGGGGGGGAACTATGGCTACACCTTC
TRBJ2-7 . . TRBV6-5 CASSYSGSVSSYEQYF TGTGCCAGCAGTTACTCGGGCAGCGTGAGCTCCTACGAGCAGTACTTC
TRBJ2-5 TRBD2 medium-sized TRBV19 CASSLGWTSQETQYF TGTGCCTCGAGCCTCGGGTGGACTAGCCAAGAGACCCAGTACTTC
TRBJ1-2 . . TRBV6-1 CASSQTARRLGYTF TGTGCCAGCAGTCAGACAGCGAGGAGACTTGGCTACACCTTC
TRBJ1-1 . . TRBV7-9 CASSRGEAEAFF TGTGCCAGCAGCCGAGGGGAAGCTGAAGCTTTCTTT
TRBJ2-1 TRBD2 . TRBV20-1 CSADSGESSYNEQFF TGCAGTGCAGATAGCGGGGAGAGCTCCTACAATGAGCAGTTCTTC
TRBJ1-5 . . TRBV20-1 CSASPDSSNQPQHF TGCAGTGCTAGCCCGGACAGCAGCAATCAGCCCCAGCATTTT
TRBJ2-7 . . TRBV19 CASSIVAGSYEQYF TGTGCCAGTAGTATTGTGGCAGGGTCCTACGAGCAGTACTTC